This T cell receptor beta chain was identified in a study of CD8 T cells in Susac syndrome. In its sample, this clonotype was seen once. Random hexamers were used to reverse transcribe 0.5 to 1 ug of RNA. Coverage of TCR beta CDR3 amplification by immunoSEQ multiplex PCR extended to 54 Vbeta and 13 Jbeta. In TCRdb, the immunoSEQ multiplex PCR reads were re-called with MiXCR into one record per CDR3 protein. The sample carries fewer than 200,000 distinct CDR3 sequences, just under 95% recorded once. Trimming removed 7 bases from V and 1 base from J, with 20 bases in between. This CDR3 comprises 16 residues. The germline CDR1 and CDR2 sequences are MDHEN and SYDVKM. The T cells that were sequenced for TCR beta were CD8+ and CD4+ cells from blood. The CD8+ and CD4+ T cells were isolated magnetically using a negative isolation approach, whereas the TEMRA cells were enriched by FACS.

The V and J genes are TRBV28 and TRBJ2-7; D unclear. The clonotype originates from a human donor in good health. The sequencing sample was made of CD4+ T cells from PBMCs. CDR3 residues: CASTPRTVAPSYEQYF. DNA of the CDR3: TGTGCCAGCACCCCCCGAACGGTGGCGCCTTCCTACGAGCAGTACTTC.